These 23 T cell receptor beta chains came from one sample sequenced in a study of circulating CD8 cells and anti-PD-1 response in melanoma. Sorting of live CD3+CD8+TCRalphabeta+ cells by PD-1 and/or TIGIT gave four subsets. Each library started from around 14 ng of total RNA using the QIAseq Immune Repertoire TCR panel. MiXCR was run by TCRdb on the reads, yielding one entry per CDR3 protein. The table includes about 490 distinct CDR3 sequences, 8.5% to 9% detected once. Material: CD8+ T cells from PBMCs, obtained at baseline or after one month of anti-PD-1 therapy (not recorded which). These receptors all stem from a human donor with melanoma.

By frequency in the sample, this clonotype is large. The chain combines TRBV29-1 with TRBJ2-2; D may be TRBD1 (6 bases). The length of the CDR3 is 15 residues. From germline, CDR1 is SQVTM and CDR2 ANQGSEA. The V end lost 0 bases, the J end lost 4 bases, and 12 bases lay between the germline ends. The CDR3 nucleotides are TGCAGCGTTGAAGACGGTGGGGGCGTCACCGGGGAGCTGTTTTTT. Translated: CSVEDGGGVTGELFF.

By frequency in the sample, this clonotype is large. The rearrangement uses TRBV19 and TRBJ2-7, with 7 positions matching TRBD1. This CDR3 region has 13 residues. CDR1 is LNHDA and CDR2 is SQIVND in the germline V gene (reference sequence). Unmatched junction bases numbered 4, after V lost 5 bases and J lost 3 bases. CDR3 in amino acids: CASSLTGIYEQYF. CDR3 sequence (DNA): TGTGCCAGTAGTTTGACAGGGATCTACGAGCAGTACTTC. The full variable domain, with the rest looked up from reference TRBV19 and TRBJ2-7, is DGGITQSPKYLFRKEGQNVTLSCEQNLNHDAMYWYRQDPGQGLRLIYYSQIVNDFQKGDIAEGYSVSREKKESFPLTVTSAQKNPTAFYLCASSLTGIYEQYFGPGTRLTVT.

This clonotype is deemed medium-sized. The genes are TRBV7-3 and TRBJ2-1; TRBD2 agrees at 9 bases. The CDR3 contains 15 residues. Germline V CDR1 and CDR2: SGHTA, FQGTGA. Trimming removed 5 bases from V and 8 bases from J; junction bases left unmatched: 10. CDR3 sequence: CASSPAGGFLDEQFF. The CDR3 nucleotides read TGTGCCAGCAGCCCAGCGGGGGGCTTCCTCGATGAGCAGTTCTTC.

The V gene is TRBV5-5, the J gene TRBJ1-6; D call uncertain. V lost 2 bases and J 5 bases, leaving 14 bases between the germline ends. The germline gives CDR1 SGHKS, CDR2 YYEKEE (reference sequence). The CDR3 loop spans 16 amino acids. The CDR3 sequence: CASSLSGNPNNSPLHF. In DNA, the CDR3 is TGTGCCAGCAGCTTATCCGGTAACCCCAATAATTCACCCCTCCACTTT.

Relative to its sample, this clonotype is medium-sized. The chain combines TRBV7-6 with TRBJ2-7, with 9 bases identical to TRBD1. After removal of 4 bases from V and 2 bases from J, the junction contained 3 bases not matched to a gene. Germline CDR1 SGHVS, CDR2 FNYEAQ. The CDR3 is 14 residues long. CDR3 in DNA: TGTGCCAGCAGCTACGGGACAGGGACCTACGAGCAGTACTTC. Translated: CASSYGTGTYEQYF.

CDR3 loop: CASSGGASTDTQYF. As DNA, the CDR3 is TGTGCCAGCAGCGGGGGGGCTAGCACAGATACGCAGTATTTT. The chain employs TRBV7-9 and TRBJ2-3, with TRBD2 as a possible D gene (7 bases). V was cut by 5 bases and J by 0 bases, with 9 bases left in between. The CDR3 runs to 14 residues. From germline, CDR1 is SEHNR and CDR2 FQNEAQ (reference sequence).

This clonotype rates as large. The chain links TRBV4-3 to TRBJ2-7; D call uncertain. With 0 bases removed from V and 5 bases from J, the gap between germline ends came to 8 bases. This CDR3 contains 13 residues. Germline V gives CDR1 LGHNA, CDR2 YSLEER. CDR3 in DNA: TGCGCCAGCAGCCAAGATAAGGTCGACGAGCAGTACTTC. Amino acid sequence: CASSQDKVDEQYF.

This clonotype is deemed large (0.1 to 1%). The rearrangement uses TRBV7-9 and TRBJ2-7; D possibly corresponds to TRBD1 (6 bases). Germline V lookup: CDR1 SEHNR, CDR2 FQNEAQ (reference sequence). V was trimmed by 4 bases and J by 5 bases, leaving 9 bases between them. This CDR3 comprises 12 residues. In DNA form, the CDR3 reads TGTGCCAGCAGCTCCCACAGGGACGAGCAGTACTTC. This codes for CASSSHRDEQYF.

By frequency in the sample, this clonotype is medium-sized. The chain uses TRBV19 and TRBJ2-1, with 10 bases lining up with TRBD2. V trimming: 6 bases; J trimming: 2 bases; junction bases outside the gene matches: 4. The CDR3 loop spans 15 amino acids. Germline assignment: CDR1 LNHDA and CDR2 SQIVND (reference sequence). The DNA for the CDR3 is TGTGCCAGTAGAAGAACTAGCGGGGCCTACAATGAGCAGTTCTTC. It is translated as CASRRTSGAYNEQFF.

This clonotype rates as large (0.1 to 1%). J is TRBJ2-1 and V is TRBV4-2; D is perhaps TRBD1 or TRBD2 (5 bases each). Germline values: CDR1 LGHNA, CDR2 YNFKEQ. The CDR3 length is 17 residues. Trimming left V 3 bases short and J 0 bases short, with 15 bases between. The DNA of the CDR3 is TGTGCCAGCAGCCAGAGCCTAGCCACAGGCTCCTACAATGAGCAGTTCTTC. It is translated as CASSQSLATGSYNEQFF.

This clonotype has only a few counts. The CDR3 nucleotides read TGTGCCAGTACCCCGGGACTAGGGATCACAGATACGCAGTATTTT. Translating gives CASTPGLGITDTQYF. The rearrangement uses TRBV19 and TRBJ2-3; TRBD2 matches 8 bases. J was trimmed by 2 bases and V by 7 bases; bases with no gene match: 8. The CDR3 has 15 amino acids. Germline V gene sequence: CDR1 LNHDA, CDR2 SQIVND (reference sequence).

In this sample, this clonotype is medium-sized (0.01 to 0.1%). The chain's CDR3 is CASSLWADRGAEQYF. In nucleotides, the CDR3 is TGTGCCAGCAGTTTATGGGCTGACAGGGGAGCCGAGCAGTACTTC. The rearrangement links TRBV27 to TRBJ2-7; 8 bases align to TRBD1. Per germline, CDR1 MNHEY and CDR2 SMNVEV (reference sequence). The CDR3 extends over 15 amino acids. J lost 6 bases, V lost 1 base, and 8 bases had no gene match.

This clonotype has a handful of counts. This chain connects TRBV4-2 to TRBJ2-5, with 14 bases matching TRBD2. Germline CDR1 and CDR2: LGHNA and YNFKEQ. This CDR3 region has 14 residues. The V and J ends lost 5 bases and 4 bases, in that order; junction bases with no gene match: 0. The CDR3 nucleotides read TGTGCCAGCAGCGGGACTAGCGGGGGAGAGACCCAGTACTTC. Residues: CASSGTSGGETQYF.

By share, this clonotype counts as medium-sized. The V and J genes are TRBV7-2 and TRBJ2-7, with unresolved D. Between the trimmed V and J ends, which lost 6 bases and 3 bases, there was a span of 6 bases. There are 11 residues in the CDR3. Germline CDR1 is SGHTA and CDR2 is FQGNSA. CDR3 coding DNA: TGTGCCAGCAGGTCCGGCTACGAGCAGTACTTC. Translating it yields CASRSGYEQYF. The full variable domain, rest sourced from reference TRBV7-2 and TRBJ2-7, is GAGVSQSPSNKVTEKGKDVELRCDPISGHTALYWYRQSLGQGLEFLIYFQGNSAPDKSGLPSDRFSAERTGGSVSTLTIQRTQQEDSAVYLCASRSGYEQYFGPGTRLTVT.

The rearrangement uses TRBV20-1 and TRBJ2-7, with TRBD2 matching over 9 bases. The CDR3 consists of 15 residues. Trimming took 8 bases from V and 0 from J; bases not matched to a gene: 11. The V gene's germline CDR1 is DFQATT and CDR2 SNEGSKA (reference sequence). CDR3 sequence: CSTPGSGRSSYEQYF. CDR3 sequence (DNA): TGCAGTACGCCGGGAAGCGGGAGGAGCTCCTACGAGCAGTACTTC.

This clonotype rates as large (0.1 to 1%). Here the CDR3 DNA reads TGTGCCAGCAGCGCTGGGGGGGGGCCAGATACGCAGTATTTT. This sequence encodes CASSAGGGPDTQYF. The rearrangement joins TRBV9 to TRBJ2-3; a possible D gene is TRBD2 (7 bases). Trimming stripped 3 bases from V and 4 bases from J, with 12 bases between. CDR1 is SGDLS, CDR2 YYNGEE, per germline. The CDR3 is 14 residues long.

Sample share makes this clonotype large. This chain's CDR3 is CASSFGTGLSNEQFF. CDR3 DNA sequence: TGTGCCAGCAGCTTCGGGACAGGCCTTTCCAATGAGCAGTTCTTC. The rearrangement links TRBV7-3 to TRBJ2-1, with TRBD1 matching 8 bases. Germline V gene lookup returns CDR1 SGHTA and CDR2 FQGTGA. The J segment lost 6 bases and the V segment lost 3 bases, leaving 7 bases of the junction unmatched. The CDR3 has 15 amino acids.

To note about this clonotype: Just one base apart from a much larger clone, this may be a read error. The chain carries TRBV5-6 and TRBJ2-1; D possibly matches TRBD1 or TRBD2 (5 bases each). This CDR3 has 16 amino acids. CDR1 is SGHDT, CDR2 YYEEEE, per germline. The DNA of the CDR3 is TGTGCCAGCAGCCCAAGGGACGGGAAGGGAAACAATGAGCGGTTCTTC. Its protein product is CASSPRDGKGNNERFF.

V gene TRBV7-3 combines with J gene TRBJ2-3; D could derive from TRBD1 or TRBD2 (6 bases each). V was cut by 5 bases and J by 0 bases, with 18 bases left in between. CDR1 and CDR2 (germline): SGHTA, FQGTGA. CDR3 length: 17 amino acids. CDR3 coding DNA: TGTGCCAGCAGCCGAAGGGGTACGGGGGCTAGCACAGATACGCAGTATTTT. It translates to CASSRRGTGASTDTQYF.

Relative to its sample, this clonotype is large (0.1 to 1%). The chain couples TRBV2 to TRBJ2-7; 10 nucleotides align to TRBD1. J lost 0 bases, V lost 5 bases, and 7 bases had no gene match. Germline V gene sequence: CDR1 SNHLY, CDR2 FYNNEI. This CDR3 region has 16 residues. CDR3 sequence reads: CASSRDRGTSSYEQYF. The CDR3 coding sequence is TGTGCCAGCAGTAGGGACAGGGGAACCTCCTCCTACGAGCAGTACTTC.

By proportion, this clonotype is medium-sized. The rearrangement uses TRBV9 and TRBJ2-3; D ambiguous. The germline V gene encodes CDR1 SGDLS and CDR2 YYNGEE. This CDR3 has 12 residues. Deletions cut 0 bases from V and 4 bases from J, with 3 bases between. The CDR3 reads CASSVGADTQYF. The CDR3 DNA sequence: TGTGCCAGCAGCGTAGGGGCAGATACGCAGTATTTT.

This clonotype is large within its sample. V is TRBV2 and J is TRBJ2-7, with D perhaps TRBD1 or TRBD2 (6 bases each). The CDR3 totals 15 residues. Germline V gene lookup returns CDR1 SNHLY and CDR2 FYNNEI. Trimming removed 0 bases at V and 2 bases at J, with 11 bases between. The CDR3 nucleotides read TGTGCCAGCAGTGAAGCGGGGGGCTTTCCCTACGAGCAGTACTTC. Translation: CASSEAGGFPYEQYF.

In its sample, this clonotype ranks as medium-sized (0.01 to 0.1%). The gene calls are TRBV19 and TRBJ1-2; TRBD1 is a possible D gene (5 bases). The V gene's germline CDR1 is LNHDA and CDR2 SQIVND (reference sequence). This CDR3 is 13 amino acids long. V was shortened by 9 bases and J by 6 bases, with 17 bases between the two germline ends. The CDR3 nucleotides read TGTGCCAGCCGAGGGGCCCGTTTGGATGGCTACACCTTC. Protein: CASRGARLDGYTF. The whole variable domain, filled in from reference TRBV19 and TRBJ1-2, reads DGGITQSPKYLFRKEGQNVTLSCEQNLNHDAMYWYRQDPGQGLRLIYYSQIVNDFQKGDIAEGYSVSREKKESFPLTVTSAQKNPTAFYLCASRGARLDGYTFGSGTRLTVV.